The clone carrying this T cell receptor beta chain has a handful of counts. Unmatched junction bases numbered 2, after V lost 2 bases and J lost 4 bases. Germline V CDR1 and CDR2: SGHKS, YYEKEE (reference sequence). This CDR3 has 14 residues. The isolated RNA, all of it, was reverse transcribed, so expressed TCRB transcripts were what got sequenced. Sequencing used immunoSEQ multiplex PCR; TCRdb keeps in-frame clones, though not all of them. The data hold about 140,000 clones, with less than 10% observed a single time. The data stem from a study of beta chain features in type 1 diabetes. In the study overall: Cell yields, age and gender were similar between patients and healthy donors.

Heparinised blood was drawn once per donor, averaging roughly 110 mL. This rearrangement joins TRBV5-5 to TRBJ2-3, with 9 bases aligning to TRBD2. This clonotype originated in a woman in her 40s in good health. The sequenced material came from central memory CD4+ T cells from blood. The CDR3 loop is CASSFRTSADTQYF. In nucleotides, the CDR3 is TGTGCCAGCAGCTTTAGGACTAGCGCAGATACGCAGTATTTT.